This TCR beta chain was identified during a study of shared clonotypes between healthy human individuals. Sequenced by immunoSEQ multiplex PCR; TCRdb stores in-frame clones only, minus some. The table includes 950,000 to 1,100,000 clones, approximately 72% detected once. In germline, CDR1 is LGHNA, CDR2 YNFKEQ. The V gene end was trimmed by 5 bases and the J gene end by 7 bases; junction bases not matched to a gene: 15. CDR3 size: 17 residues. The chain couples TRBV4-2 to TRBJ2-1; TRBD2 matches 9 bases. This TCR came from a man aged 18 to 29 in good health. The sample comprised memory CD4+ T cells sorted from blood. Indicated subset: CD45RA-negative fraction. The DNA for the CDR3 is TGTGCCAGCAGCGGAGGGGCTGCGGGGGGGAAGAGGAATGAGCAGTTCTTC. Its protein product is CASSGGAAGGKRNEQFF.